Included here is one T cell receptor beta chain sequence, with context. The source of the sample is a study of Ad26.COV2.S vaccination and SARS-CoV-2 variants. As to treatment: over 15 received Ad26.COV2.S at low or high dose, single or two shots; about five received placebo; per-sample allocation not given. Sampling was performed 63 days after the first vaccine or placebo injection. Generated by immunoSEQ multiplex PCR, the TCRdb table keeps only in-frame clones and is missing some. This sample has around 300,000 clones; 90% occur once, and the top ten carry about 5.4%. Trimming cost V 0 bases and J 5 bases; bases outside gene matches: 6. CDR1 is MGHRA, CDR2 YSYEKL, per germline. This CDR3 comprises 16 residues.

The receptor comes from a person aged 18 to 65 who received the Ad26.COV2.S COVID-19 vaccine or a placebo. This chain links TRBV4-1 with TRBJ2-2; TRBD2 matches 7 bases. The sample here was peripheral blood, taken in a trial of Ad26.COV2.S vaccine versus placebo. CDR3 in DNA: TGCGCCAGCAGCCAAGATGGAGGGAGGGGAACCGGGGAGCTGTTTTTT. Translation: CASSQDGGRGTGELFF.